This T cell receptor (beta chain) was retrieved from a study of cytomegalovirus exposure and HLA in healthy donors (dated by TCRdb to 2015 to 2018). Notes on the research overall: An earlier analysis of some 620 of the donors reported over 250 Gb of sequence data and around 120 million unique TCR beta sequences obtained from around 190 million T cells. Approximately 330 gigabases of sequencing data and 75 million to 85 million unique TCR sequences made up an early release that covered roughly 670 HLA-typed donors. Of the approximately 370 genotyped donors, 80% to 90% were placed in the genetic ancestry cluster associated with self-reported Caucasian donors. The aim of the study was to test whether cataloging public T cell receptors could identify signatures of past pathogen exposure. The T cell repertoires of several hundred subjects were profiled by immunosequencing and related to cytomegalovirus serostatus. Along with the approximately 670-subject first cohort, a separate validation cohort of over a hundred different subjects was used. To predict cytomegalovirus infection status, the study brought together high-throughput TCR immunosequencing, statistical association of individual TCRs with disease status, and machine learning. A later analysis re-analyzed previously published TCR beta repertoires from roughly 600 donors and added high-resolution HLA genotyping to study TCR occurrence patterns. The later analysis used no new phenotypic data to find candidate immune exposures, relying instead on TCR beta sequences and their occurrence across donors. To decide whether each TCR beta V gene segment behaved as functional or pseudogenic, an earlier analysis of some 600 of the donors relied on high-throughput TCR beta sequencing. Alongside the repertoire data, information on donor age, sex, ethnicity and CMV serostatus was compiled. A later genetic analysis used genome-wide SNP genotypes for about 60% of the roughly 700 donors, treating that subset as a discovery cohort. Every repertoire in the discovery cohort had been generated on one and the same sequencing platform. Both class I and class II loci were covered by HLA typing, at four-digit resolution. The number of typed donors differed by locus: about 620-640 for A, B, C, DRB1 and DQB1; approximately 530 for DQA1; around 610 for DPA1; and 400 to 480 for DPB1. Because of strong linkage in the cohort, five DR-DQ haplotypes were treated as single units for association and clustering. On average, over 200,000 unique TCR beta nucleotide sequences were sequenced per donor among about 400 genotyped donors of the cohort, with around 19% of those sequences being non-productive. General findings and caveats noted by the study authors: In a later analysis, TCR association rates were found to vary across HLA loci, with the most associated TCRs seen for DRB1 alleles and the fewest for HLA-C alleles. A group of highly shared sequence variants was considered likely to be a technical artifact of the sequencing pipeline. In this cohort, only TCR beta chains were sequenced, and detectable features were limited by the absence of alpha or paired-chain data. A later genetic analysis reported fewer N-insertions in productive TCRs among donors in an Asian-associated ancestry cluster than the approximately 700-donor mean. Sequencing depth was assumed to be roughly uniform across donors in the presence/absence analyses, though that assumption may not hold. A further reported finding was that TCR beta sequences accurately predicted the HLA-A and HLA-B alleles for most subjects in the first cohort. The study gave a list of under 200 TCR beta chains associated with cytomegalovirus. A later analysis associated 16,951 TCR beta sequences with specific HLA alleles at a false discovery rate of 0.05. According to a later analysis, most CMV-associated TCR beta chains appeared to be HLA-restricted, and the HLA associations seemed to be driven largely by CMV exposure. For the cohort, immune exposure information was limited to CMV serostatus. According to the authors, the approach could potentially be generalized to other disease states and immunological phenotypes. The classifier was reported to diagnose cytomegalovirus status with high specificity and sensitivity in both the original and validation cohorts. When HLA alleles, especially DR and DQ, strongly co-occurred, TCR associations were difficult to assign to individual alleles. Correlated functional status among segregating V segments might reflect linkage disequilibrium, but an unknown experimental factor could not be ruled out. V-gene and J-gene trimming of TCR beta chains was associated with a missense DCLRE1C variant in a later genetic analysis, and the association was replicated in an independent cohort. In a later analysis, several top co-occurrence clusters were reported to appear linked to parvovirus B19, influenza, CMV and Epstein-Barr virus. Compared with equally common non-associated chains, HLA-associated TCR beta chains in a later analysis were more clonally expanded and had lower generation probabilities. Across donors, most TCR sequences were observed very rarely, whereas some public TCRs were present in many individuals. Three of the identified cytomegalovirus-associated TCR beta chains were confirmed in vitro to be specific for cytomegalovirus antigens. In an earlier analysis of 587 of the donors, most TCR beta V segments appeared in productive rearrangements about 87% or about 30% of the time, broadly matching IMGT annotations. Because HLA typing was missing for some donors at each locus, association tests included only the typed subset. Because counts were too low, about 18 rarely observed V segments, including chromosome 9 orphons, were excluded from the earlier analysis of 587 of the donors.

The library was produced with the immunoSEQ multiplex PCR assay. For the multiplex PCR, a mixture combining 60 forward primers for TCR Vbeta segments and 13 reverse primers for TCR Jbeta segments was used. A multiplex PCR assay on genomic DNA amplified the CDR3 region of rearranged TCR beta genes. The Illumina HiSeq System was used to sequence the amplified TCR beta libraries as 87-base-pair reads. The published analysis was carried out like this. In a later analysis, tens of millions of unique TCR beta chains were counted across the roughly 610 repertoires, and some 10 million of these chains were shared by at least two donors. To remove PCR and sequencing errors, raw reads were error-corrected and collapsed into unique sequences using a nearest-neighbor algorithm that merged closely related sequences. CDR3 sequences were aligned to IMGT reference sequences to assign V, D and J gene segments. For a sequence to be retained, at least a six-nucleotide match to both a V gene segment and a J gene segment was required. A rearrangement was called productive if the CDR3 had no stop codons and remained in frame with V and J, and every other rearrangement was called non-productive. CDR3 was defined according to IMGT convention as the region running from the second conserved V-encoded cysteine to the conserved J-encoded phenylalanine. The earlier analysis of fewer than 700 of the donors excluded sequences that lacked an unambiguous match to a single V gene segment. An earlier analysis of a few hundred of the donors classified V segments as functional when productive rearrangements were above 56.7% and as segregating when the standard deviation between donors was above 5%. To diagnose cytomegalovirus status from the catalog of TCR beta chain sequences, a statistical classification framework was built. In a later analysis, V and J genes were assigned by comparing TCR nucleotide sequences against IMGT/GENE-DB human TR gene sequences. In a later analysis, CDR3 sequences and most-parsimonious VDJ recombination scenarios were assigned using the TCRdist pipeline. In a later analysis, each TCR beta chain was defined by its CDR3 amino acid sequence together with its V-gene family, and reads lacking a unique V-gene family were excluded. As a way to deal with suspected cross-contamination and a sequencing artifact, a later analysis dropped under 600 nucleotide sequences that were highly shared and had low generation probability. In a later analysis, a clonal expansion index for each public chain was calculated from normalized within-repertoire ranks of inferred template counts. Generation probabilities in a later analysis came from a VDJ recombination model fitted to out-of-frame rearrangements, and those results were checked against IGoR. Hypergeometric tests were used in a later analysis to score TCR-TCR, TCR-HLA and TCR-CMV co-occurrence, with a repertoire-size bias correction applied to the TCR pairs. In a later analysis, false discovery rates were estimated by permuting HLA or CMV assignments 20 times. In a later analysis, co-occurring TCRs were grouped with DBSCAN, and TCRdist sequence similarity was added when clustering was performed within HLA-allele-positive subsets. Repertoires with fewer than 30,000 or more than 120,000 public chains, plus five repertoires with anomalous nucleotide sharing, were excluded from co-occurrence clustering. TCRdb mirrors the immuneACCESS table, restricted to in-frame sequences. Some clones are absent from its copies; in checked studies, under half trace to an unresolved V gene, and the reason for the others is unknown. V and J calls and clone size are those listed in that table; D and trimming were worked out from the DNA. The sample includes some 180,000 clones, with roughly 80% observed a single time. Together, the top ten hold approximately 1.5% of the sample.

The cohort consisted of hundreds of healthy bone marrow donors. All cohort members were sampled while nominally healthy, although unrecorded immune exposures were likely present. The donor was CMV seronegative and was included in the group of 352 seronegative cohort members. A peripheral blood sample was collected from each donor, and TCR beta sequencing was performed on peripheral blood mononuclear cells. Genomic DNA was extracted from the blood cell samples with the Qiagen DNeasy Blood Extraction Kit. Of note for this clone: Its antigen is unknown. No base quality values were provided; no much bigger clone lies one nucleotide off.

The sequenced sample was PBMCs. The sequence derives from a young woman in good health and CMV-seronegative.

Here is the DNA: TGTGCCAGCAGCCAGGGGCGGGTGCAGTATTTT. Its product reads: CASSQGRVQYF. The sequence joins TRBV25-1 to TRBJ2-3, and the D gene may be TRBD1, 6 bases matching. For CDR1 and CDR2, the germline V gene lists MGHDK and SYGVNS. Trimming takes 6 bases from V and 11 bases from J, and the germline ends sit 12 bases apart. From the cysteine up to the phenylalanine, the CDR3 has a length of 11 residues. CDR3 DNA is the only sequence kept; it has 33 bases, read in frame from the first base. The full variable domain, with segments outside the CDR3 supplied by the reference TRBV25-1 and TRBJ2-3 proteins, appears as EADIYQTPRYLVIGTGKKITLECSQTMGHDKMYWYQQDPGMELHLIHYSYGVNSTEKGDLSSESTVSRIRTEHFPLTLESARPSHTSQYLCASSQGRVQYFGPGTRLTVL.